This T cell receptor beta chain was sequenced in a study of response to subunit inactivated influenza vaccine. TCRdb redid the calling of the RT-PCR reads with MiXCR, one entry per CDR3 protein. This sample has some 540,000 distinct CDR3 sequences, with approximately 24% found just once. The V gene's germline CDR1 is MNHEY and CDR2 SVGEGT. V lost 0 bases to trimming and J lost 7 bases; unmatched junction nucleotides: 3. The CDR3 loop spans 15 amino acids. These data are also associated with another study on T cells expressing NK-cell markers. That source notes: cDNA encoding TCR beta was synthesized via 5'RACE template switching incorporating UMIs. Most of the eight sequenced donors were HCMV-seropositive; one was seronegative. In several experiments, an anti-gamma-delta TCR antibody restricted sorting to alpha-beta TCR T cells. Dominant NKG2C+ clonotypes in roughly 6 donors made up roughly 1.0-7.0% of CD8+ T cells. Similarly, these clonotypes led the CD3+CD56-NKG2C+ fraction as well in several donors.

This sample comprised CD4+ T cells sorted from PBMCs, obtained 11 to 12 days after vaccination. The J gene is TRBJ2-1, the V gene TRBV6-2 or TRBV6-3; TRBD1 agrees at 10 bases. This TCR was recovered from a man between 45 and 60 years old who received an inactivated influenza vaccine. The CDR3 sequence: CASSYSGQGQNEQFF. CDR3 nucleotide sequence: TGTGCCAGCAGTTACTCGGGACAGGGGCAAAATGAGCAGTTCTTC.